This T cell receptor (beta chain) comes out of a study of T cell repertoires in ileal Crohn's disease. The data were produced by immunoSEQ multiplex PCR, yet TCRdb's version contains in-frame clones alone and is incomplete. The top ten clones hold 15% to 20% of a sample with over 25,000 clones, roughly 78% of them seen once. Eligibility required adulthood, ileal or ileocolonic Crohn's disease and indicated ileocolonic resection. CDR3 size: 15 residues. Per the germline V gene, CDR1 is SGHRS and CDR2 is YFSETQ. V lost 4 bases and J lost 4; bases outside the gene matches: 3. Sequencing input: ileal tissue. The chain links TRBV5-1 to TRBJ2-3; 13 bases align to TRBD2. The sequence was collected from an adult with Crohn's disease. The CDR3 is CASSRGLAGPDTQYF. The CDR3 bases are TGCGCCAGCAGCAGGGGACTAGCGGGACCAGATACGCAGTATTTT.